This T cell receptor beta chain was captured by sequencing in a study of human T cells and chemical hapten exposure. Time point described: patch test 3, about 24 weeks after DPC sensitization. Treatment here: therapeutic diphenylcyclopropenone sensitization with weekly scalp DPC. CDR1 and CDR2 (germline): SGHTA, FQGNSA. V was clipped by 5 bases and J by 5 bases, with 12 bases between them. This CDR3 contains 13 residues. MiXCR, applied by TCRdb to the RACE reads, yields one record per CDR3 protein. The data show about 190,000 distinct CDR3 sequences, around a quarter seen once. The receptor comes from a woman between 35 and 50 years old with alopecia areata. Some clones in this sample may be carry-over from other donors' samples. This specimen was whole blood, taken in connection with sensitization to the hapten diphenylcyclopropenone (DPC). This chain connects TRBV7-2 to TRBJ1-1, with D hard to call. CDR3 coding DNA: TGTGCCAGCAGCCCTCGTGCCGGGACTGAAGCTTTCTTT. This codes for CASSPRAGTEAFF.